The present T cell receptor beta chain was sequenced within a study of CD8 T cells in ankylosing spondylitis. Whole-study findings and limits: Seemingly distinctive of ankylosing spondylitis blood was a TCR beta motif formed by eight highly homologous variants.

J lost 9 bases, V lost 4 bases, and 10 bases had no gene match. Germline V gene data show CDR1 as LGHDT and CDR2 as YNNKEL (reference sequence). The CDR3 is 16 amino acids. Each CDR3 protein is one row after TCRdb ran MiXCR on the 5' RACE reads. The sample yields hundreds of thousands of distinct CDR3 sequences, over 9.5% seen once. Comments on this clonotype: Its antigen is still unknown.

This clonotype originated in a male donor with ankylosing spondylitis. The chain is built from TRBV3-1 and TRBJ2-1; 12 nucleotides align to TRBD2. What was sequenced was blood, either unsorted or a sorted T cell fraction (not recorded which). DNA of the CDR3: TGTGCCAGCAGCCCTCCAGGGGCTAGCGGGAGGGGTGAGCAGTTCTTC. Its translation: CASSPPGASGRGEQFF.